The sequence of this T cell receptor beta chain was determined in a study of blood T cell repertoires in COVID-19. Study at large: The origin of the acute and convalescent COVID-19 samples was the United States, Italy and Spain. Sources were T cells, B-cell-depleted T cells, or PBMCs; the material itself was cDNA or gDNA.

After removal of 1 base from V and 10 bases from J, the junction contained 7 bases not matched to a gene. The CDR3 is made up of 14 amino acids. Germline CDR1 and CDR2: LGHDT and YNNKEL (reference sequence). Original processing methods: Reference gene primer amplification yielded estimated nucleated cell counts. Repertoires were generated with immunoSEQ multiplex PCR, while TCRdb's copy carries only in-frame clones and drops some. That table is the source of V, J and clone size, and D and trimming were worked out from the DNA. This sample has around 200,000 clones; more than 75% occur once, and the top ten carry less than 3%.

The clonotype comes from a middle-aged man with active or convalescent COVID-19. Input material: peripheral blood. The chain has TRBV3-1 (or the pseudogene TRBV3-2) and TRBJ2-7; 10 bases agree with TRBD2. The CDR3 sequence: CASSQALAGAQQYF. CDR3 DNA sequence: TGTGCCAGCAGCCAAGCGCTAGCGGGGGCCCAACAGTACTTC.